The text below deals with one T cell receptor beta chain. Its antigen is still unknown. CDR3 length: 14 residues. V lost 2 bases and J 8 bases, leaving 15 bases between the germline ends. This sample was taken from a study of post-analysis software for immune sequencing data. Study context: Included among the disease courses, which were recorded for the cohort, were relapsing-remitting, secondary progressive and progressive-relapsing multiple sclerosis. Study observations and caveats: A few TRBV segments, TRBV5-6, TRBV5-1 and TRBV20-1 among them, were found more frequent in patients than controls. Patients with multiple sclerosis recorded significantly lower normalized Chao1 diversity than controls, the study found. Under the F measure, samples that were prepared in one batch clustered strongly together.

TCR beta cDNA libraries had unique molecular identifiers. The T cell input of about 1 to 10 million gave approximately 460,000 cDNA molecules. TCRdb analysed the PCR reads with MiXCR anew, one entry per CDR3 protein. The sample shows hundreds of thousands of distinct CDR3 sequences, roughly two fifths of them seen only once. The sequencing input was blood. V and J are TRBV12-3 or TRBV12-4 and TRBJ1-2; D perhaps matches TRBD1 (6 bases). This clonotype originated in a girl aged 10-17 years with multiple sclerosis. The CDR3 protein is CASSLQRSGGGYTF. In DNA form, the CDR3 reads TGTGCCAGCAGTTTACAGCGTTCTGGGGGCGGCTACACCTTC.